The source of this TCR beta chain is a study of cytomegalovirus exposure and HLA in healthy donors. Among the 100 to 150 subjects of the validation cohort, separate from the approximately 670-subject first cohort, were the donors. As for this clone: Its antigen is unknown.

Findings of the study overall: Confirmation in vitro established that a few CMV-associated chains were specific for CMV antigens. High sensitivity and specificity were reportedly achieved when the classifier diagnosed cytomegalovirus status.

From germline, CDR1 is LNHNV and CDR2 YYDKDF (reference sequence). V dropped 3 bases and J dropped 0 bases, with 12 bases sitting between them. There are 15 residues in the CDR3. Clones were read by immunoSEQ multiplex PCR, and TCRdb kept only the in-frame ones, dropping some. Of approximately 150,000 clones in the sample, 87% were seen once. Material for sequencing was PBMCs. The TCR comes from a man aged 18 to 29 in good health and CMV-seropositive. The V and J genes are TRBV15 and TRBJ2-7; D perhaps matches TRBD2 (6 bases). The CDR3 DNA follows: TGTGCCACCAGCAGCCGACTAGGGGTCTCCTACGAGCAGTACTTC. This sequence encodes CATSSRLGVSYEQYF.